The following is a TCR beta chain sequence with its context. Antigen specificity is unknown. This sample is drawn from a study of shared clonotypes between healthy human individuals. Notes on the study in general: The sampled material consisted only of blood, and tissue repertoires are likely to differ.

How the authors handled the data: ImmunoSEQ yielded junction-only sequences lacking quality scores, so filtering differed. Clones were sequenced by immunoSEQ multiplex PCR, and TCRdb holds only the in-frame ones, with some missing. V and J calls and clone size are those listed in that table; D and trimming were worked out from the DNA. The sample shows 500,000 or so clones, approximately 94% of them seen only once. The receptor's source is a young woman in good health. The sample taken for sequencing was naive CD4+ T cells sorted from blood. The subset: CD45RA+ positively selected.

CDR3 bases: TGTGCCAGCAGACAGACAGGGAGCCCTAATGAAAAACTGTTTTTT. Amino acids: CASRQTGSPNEKLFF. V is TRBV7-9 and J is TRBJ1-4, with 7 bases aligning to TRBD1. This CDR3 spans 15 amino acids. Germline CDR1 and CDR2: SEHNR and FQNEAQ (reference sequence). After removal of 6 bases from V and 3 bases from J, the junction contained 7 bases not matched to a gene. Complete variable domain (other parts from reference TRBV7-9 and TRBJ1-4): DTGVSQNPRHKITKRGQNVTFRCDPISEHNRLYWYRQTLGQGPEFLTYFQNEAQLEKSRLLSDRFSAERPKGSFSTLEIQRTEQGDSAMYLCASRQTGSPNEKLFFGSGTQLSVL.